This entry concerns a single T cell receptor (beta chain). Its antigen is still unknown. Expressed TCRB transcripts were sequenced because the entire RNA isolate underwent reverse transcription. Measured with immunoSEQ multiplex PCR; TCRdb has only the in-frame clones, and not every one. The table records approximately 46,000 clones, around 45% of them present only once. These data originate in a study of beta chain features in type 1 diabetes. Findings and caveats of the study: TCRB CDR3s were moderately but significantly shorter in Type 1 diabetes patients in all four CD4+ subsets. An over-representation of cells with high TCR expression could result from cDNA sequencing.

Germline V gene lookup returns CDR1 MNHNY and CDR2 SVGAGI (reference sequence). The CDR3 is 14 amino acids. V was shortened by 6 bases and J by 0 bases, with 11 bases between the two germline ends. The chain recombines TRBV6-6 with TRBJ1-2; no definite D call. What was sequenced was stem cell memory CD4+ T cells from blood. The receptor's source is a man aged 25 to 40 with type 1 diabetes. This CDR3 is CASSPPGSNYGYTF. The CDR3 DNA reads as TGTGCCAGCAGCCCACCGGGGTCTAACTATGGCTACACCTTC.